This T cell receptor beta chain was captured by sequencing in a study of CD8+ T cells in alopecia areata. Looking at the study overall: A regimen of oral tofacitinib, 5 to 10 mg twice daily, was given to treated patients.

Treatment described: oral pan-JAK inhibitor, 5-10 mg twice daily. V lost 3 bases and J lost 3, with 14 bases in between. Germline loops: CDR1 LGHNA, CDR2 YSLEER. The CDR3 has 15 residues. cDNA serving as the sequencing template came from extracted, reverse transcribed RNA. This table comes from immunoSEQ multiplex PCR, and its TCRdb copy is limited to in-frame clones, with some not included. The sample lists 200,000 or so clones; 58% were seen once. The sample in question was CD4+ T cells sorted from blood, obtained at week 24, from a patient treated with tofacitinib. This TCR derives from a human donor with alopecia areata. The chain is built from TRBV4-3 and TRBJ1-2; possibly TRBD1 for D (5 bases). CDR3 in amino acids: CASSQGGDLHYGYTF. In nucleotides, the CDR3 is TGCGCCAGCAGCCAGGGGGGAGATCTTCACTATGGCTACACCTTC.